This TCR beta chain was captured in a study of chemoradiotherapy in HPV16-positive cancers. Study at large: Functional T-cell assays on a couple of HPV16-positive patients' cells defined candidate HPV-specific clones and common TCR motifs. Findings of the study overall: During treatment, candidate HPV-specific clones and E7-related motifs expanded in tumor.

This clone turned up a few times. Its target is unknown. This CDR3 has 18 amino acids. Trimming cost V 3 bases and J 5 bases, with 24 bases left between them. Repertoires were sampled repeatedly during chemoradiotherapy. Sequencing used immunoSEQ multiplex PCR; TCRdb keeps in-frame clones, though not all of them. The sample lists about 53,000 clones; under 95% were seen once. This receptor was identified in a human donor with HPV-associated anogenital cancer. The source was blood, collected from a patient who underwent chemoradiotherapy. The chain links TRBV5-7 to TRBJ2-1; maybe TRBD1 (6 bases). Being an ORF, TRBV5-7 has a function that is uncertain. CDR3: CASSSRGPCILIHNEQFF. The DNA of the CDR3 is TGTGCCAGCAGCTCCAGGGGTCCCTGCATACTTATCCACAATGAGCAGTTCTTC.